This T cell receptor (beta chain) was sequenced for a study of blood T cell repertoires in COVID-19. Looking at the study overall: There were acute and convalescent COVID-19 samples, and they came from the United States, Italy and Spain.

TCRdb's copy holds only in-frame clones and misses some; the assay was immunoSEQ multiplex PCR. The sample comprises 200,000 to 250,000 clones, under 90% of which are singletons, and 1.5% to 2% rests with the top ten. Germline V CDR1 and CDR2: LGHDT, YNNKEL (reference sequence). The CDR3 totals 14 residues. The V and J ends lost 4 bases and 3 bases respectively, with 12 bases between them. The cohort comprised adults aged 18 to 89 years residing in approximately 22 US areas. J is TRBJ1-1 and V is TRBV3-1 (or the pseudogene TRBV3-2), with D perhaps matching TRBD1 (5 bases). Sequencing was carried out using PBMCs or T cells enriched from blood (not recorded which). This receptor was taken from a man aged 60-69 years who had recovered from COVID-19. The CDR3 loop reads CASSPDWGDTEAFF. DNA for the CDR3: TGTGCCAGCAGCCCAGATTGGGGGGACACTGAAGCTTTCTTT.